These T cell receptor beta chains were read from a single sample in a study of blood T cell repertoires in COVID-19. Method: immunoSEQ multiplex PCR; TCRdb's copy keeps in-frame clones and lacks some. The profile shows about 260,000 clones, around 84% of them singletons. Sequenced sample: peripheral blood. The receptors were gathered from a man aged 60-69 years with acute or convalescent COVID-19. Both conserved end residues are part of each CDR3. The D gene is left open where the match is weak. For some rows the clone size is stated as once, few or many, or as a class when expanded; others skip it.

j_call,v_call,d_call,clone_size,cdr3_nt,cdr3_aa
TRBJ2-7,TRBV30,TRBD1,once,TGTGCCTGGGGGACAGGGGGCTACGAGCAGTACTTC,CAWGTGGYEQYF
TRBJ2-1,TRBV27,TRBD2,.,TGTGCCAGCAGTCGCAACCCGGGACTAGCGGGAGGGTGGCGCTCCTACAATGAGCAGTTCTTC,CASSRNPGLAGGWRSYNEQFF
TRBJ2-1,TRBV5-1,TRBD2,.,TGCGCCAGCAGCTTCCTGACTAGCGGGGGAGACAATGAGCAGTTCTTC,CASSFLTSGGDNEQFF
TRBJ1-2,TRBV6-5,TRBD1,.,TGTGCCAGCAGTTACTTGACAGGGACTTATGGCTACACCTTC,CASSYLTGTYGYTF
TRBJ2-1,TRBV7-8,TRBD2,few,TGTGCCAGCAGCTTAGGGACTAGCGGCTACAATGAGCAGTTCTTC,CASSLGTSGYNEQFF
TRBJ2-2,TRBV11-2,TRBD2,.,TGTGCCAGCAGCTCGTGGCTAGCGGGAGTCGGGGCGCCCGGGGAGCTGTTTTTT,CASSSWLAGVGAPGELFF
TRBJ2-1,TRBV9,.,.,TGTGCCAGCAGCGGGACAGCCTACAATGAGCAGTTCTTC,CASSGTAYNEQFF
TRBJ2-2,TRBV6-5,.,once,TGTGCCGGCCAGGCCGCTCCGAACACCGGGGAGCTGTTTTTT,CAGQAAPNTGELFF
TRBJ2-3,TRBV11-3,TRBD1,.,TGTGCCAGCAGCTCCGGCGGGACAGGAGGAGATACGCAGTATTTT,CASSSGGTGGDTQYF
TRBJ1-2,TRBV7-2,TRBD1,.,TGTGCCAGCAGCTTAAGGGCTCAGGGGGGCCTCTATGGCTACACCTTC,CASSLRAQGGLYGYTF
TRBJ2-1,TRBV6-5,TRBD2,.,TGTGCCAGCGGGGGACTAGCGGGCTTTATGCCGTTCTTC,CASGGLAGFMPFF
TRBJ1-1,TRBV5-4,TRBD1,.,TGTGCCAGCAGCTTACAGGGGAGGAGGAACACTGAAGCTTTCTTT,CASSLQGRRNTEAFF
TRBJ1-1,TRBV27,.,few,TGTGCCAGCAGTTTATCGGGGGGTACTGAAGCTTTCTTT,CASSLSGGTEAFF
TRBJ2-1,TRBV5-1,.,.,TGCGCCAGCAGCTTGGTATACAATGAGCAGTTCTTC,CASSLVYNEQFF
TRBJ2-2,TRBV30,.,.,TGTGCCTCGGGGCAGGGGAACACCGGGGAGCTGTTTTTT,CASGQGNTGELFF
TRBJ2-5,TRBV18,TRBD1,.,TGTGCCAGCTCACGCCAGGACAGGCAAGAGACCCAGTACTTC,CASSRQDRQETQYF